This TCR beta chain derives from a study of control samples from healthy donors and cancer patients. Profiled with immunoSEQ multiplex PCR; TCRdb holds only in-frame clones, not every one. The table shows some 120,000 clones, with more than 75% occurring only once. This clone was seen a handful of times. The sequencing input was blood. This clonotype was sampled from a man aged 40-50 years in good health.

The DNA of the CDR3 is TGTGCCAGCAGCGCCGACTGGACAGATACGCAGTATTTT. The encoded protein is CASSADWTDTQYF. The chain links TRBV9 to TRBJ2-3; D ambiguous. Germline CDR1 and CDR2: SGDLS and YYNGEE. V was clipped by 3 bases and J by 3 bases, with 8 bases between them. The length of the CDR3 is 13 residues. Full variable domain (remainder filled in from reference TRBV9 and TRBJ2-3): DSGVTQTPKHLITATGQRVTLRCSPRSGDLSVYWYQQSLDQGLQFLIQYYNGEERAKGNILERFSAQQFPDLHSELNLSSLELGDSALYFCASSADWTDTQYFGPGTRLTVL.